The 28 T cell receptor beta chains given below trace back to one sample, sequenced in a study of CD8+CD57+ T cells in acquired aplastic anemia. The study profiled TCR beta VDJ and CDR3 using genomic DNA as template. TCRdb ran MiXCR on the reads and lists one entry per CDR3 protein. The table has 80,000 to 100,000 distinct CDR3 sequences, around 68% seen once. Patients chosen for sequencing had shown CD8+CD57+ cell expansion by flow cytometry. Sequencing was performed on sorted CD4+, CD8+, or CD8+CD57+ T cells (not recorded which) from PBMCs. The origin of the receptors is a human donor with aplastic anemia.

The V call is TRBV29-1, the J call TRBJ2-4; 7 positions match TRBD1. CDR1 and CDR2 (germline): SQVTM, ANQGSEA. The CDR3 consists of 16 residues. With V trimmed by 3 bases and J by 0 bases, 8 bases remained unmatched. The CDR3 loop is CSVDKGAPLAKNIQYF. The CDR3 DNA reads TGCAGCGTTGATAAGGGGGCCCCTCTAGCCAAAAACATTCAGTACTTC.

V and J are TRBV15 and TRBJ1-5, with D hard to call. V dropped 0 bases and J dropped 9 bases, with 9 bases sitting between them. The CDR3 contains 13 residues. The germline V gene has CDR1 LNHNV and CDR2 YYDKDF (reference sequence). As DNA, the CDR3 is TGTGCCACCAGCAGAGAGTCGATTGGGCCCCAGCATTTT. This sequence encodes CATSRESIGPQHF.

This clonotype was observed a single time. V and J are TRBV7-8 and TRBJ1-6; D unclear. The ends were cut back, 7 bases at V and 7 bases at J, with 17 bases in the middle. CDR3 length: 15 residues. Germline V lookup: CDR1 SGHVS, CDR2 FQNEAQ. This CDR3 is CASTTRRVGNSPLHF. CDR3 nucleotides: TGTGCCAGCACCACCCGTCGTGTCGGGAATTCACCCCTCCACTTT.

This clonotype is medium-sized by share. The gene calls are TRBV10-2 and TRBJ2-7; 10 bases line up with TRBD1. The CDR3 totals 16 residues. Trimming removed 2 bases from V and 1 base from J; junction bases left unmatched: 5. CDR1 and CDR2 (germline): WSHSY, SAAADI. The CDR3 is CASSEEGTGASYEQYF. CDR3 nucleotide sequence: TGCGCCAGCAGTGAGGAAGGGACAGGGGCATCCTACGAGCAGTACTTC.

The rearrangement links TRBV20-1 to TRBJ1-2; no clear D gene. Trimming stripped 0 bases from V and 4 bases from J, with 9 bases between. This CDR3 contains 13 residues. The germline gives CDR1 DFQATT, CDR2 SNEGSKA (reference sequence). The CDR3 nucleotides read TGCAGTGCTAGAGATAGCGTCAGCTATGGCTACACCTTC. Protein sequence: CSARDSVSYGYTF.

The chain has TRBV25-1 and TRBJ1-1; D is possibly TRBD1 (5 bases). The CDR3 spans 13 residues. The V gene lost 8 bases and the J gene lost 3 bases, with 13 bases spanning the gap. Germline lookup yields CDR1 MGHDK and CDR2 SYGVNS. The CDR3 sequence: CASGGRIDTEAFF. The DNA of the CDR3 is TGTGCCAGCGGGGGGAGGATCGACACTGAAGCTTTCTTT.

CDR3 region: CASSPKRGGGCSNQPQHF. For the CDR3, the DNA is TGTGCCAGCAGTCCTAAAAGAGGAGGGGGATGTAGCAATCAGCCCCAGCATTTT. V is TRBV6-1 and J is TRBJ1-5, with D tentatively TRBD1 (6 bases). V lost 5 bases and J 0 bases, leaving 20 bases between the germline ends. Germline V gene lookup returns CDR1 MNHNS and CDR2 SASEGT. The CDR3 is made up of 18 amino acids.

The V call is TRBV2, the J call TRBJ2-3; 7 positions agree with TRBD2. V trimming: 1 base; J trimming: 2 bases; junction bases outside the gene matches: 6. Looked up from germline, CDR1 is SNHLY and CDR2 is FYNNEI. The CDR3 consists of 16 residues. CDR3 residues: CASSEGGGANTDTQYF. The CDR3 nucleotides are TGTGCCAGCAGTGAAGGCGGGGGAGCTAACACAGATACGCAGTATTTT.

The V gene is TRBV9, the J gene TRBJ2-7; no firm D call. This CDR3 spans 12 amino acids. Trimming left V 3 bases short and J 5 bases short, with 9 bases between. Germline V lookup: CDR1 SGDLS, CDR2 YYNGEE. CDR3 DNA sequence: TGTGCCAGCAGCGATAGTGGGAACGAGCAGTACTTC. This sequence encodes CASSDSGNEQYF. The complete variable domain, with remaining parts taken from reference TRBV9 and TRBJ2-7, reads DSGVTQTPKHLITATGQRVTLRCSPRSGDLSVYWYQQSLDQGLQFLIQYYNGEERAKGNILERFSAQQFPDLHSELNLSSLELGDSALYFCASSDSGNEQYFGPGTRLTVT.

The chain uses TRBV2 and TRBJ2-7; 8 nucleotides line up with TRBD2. From germline, CDR1 is SNHLY and CDR2 FYNNEI. J was trimmed by 5 bases and V by 6 bases; bases with no gene match: 12. The CDR3 consists of 15 residues. The CDR3 DNA is TGTGCCAGCAGCCCCAGAGCGGGAGTTTCGCACGAGCAGTACTTC. Translation: CASSPRAGVSHEQYF.

As DNA, the CDR3 is TGTGCCAGCAGCTTATCCCTCTCCTACGAGCAGTACTTC. This codes for CASSLSLSYEQYF. The chain combines TRBV7-2 with TRBJ2-7; no clear D gene. CDR1 is SGHTA and CDR2 is FQGNSA in the germline V gene. The CDR3 is 13 residues long. V shed 2 bases and J shed 0 bases, with 5 bases lying between them.

This clonotype was seen only a few times. The V call is TRBV29-1, the J call TRBJ2-3, with 7 bases identical to TRBD2. V was clipped by 7 bases and J by 2 bases; unmatched bases: 6. In germline, CDR1 is SQVTM, CDR2 ANQGSEA. CDR3 length: 13 amino acids. CDR3 in amino acids: CSGGGTNTDTQYF. Written as DNA, the CDR3 is TGCAGCGGGGGGGGAACCAACACAGATACGCAGTATTTT.

The rearrangement links TRBV10-3 to TRBJ2-2; tentative D call: TRBD1 (5 bases). This CDR3 spans 13 amino acids. V was shortened by 7 bases and J by 5 bases, with 11 bases between the two germline ends. Germline CDR1 reads ENHRY; CDR2 reads SYGVKD. The CDR3 loop is CAINAGSTGELFF. The CDR3 DNA follows: TGTGCCATCAACGCAGGGTCGACCGGGGAGCTGTTTTTT.

The chain employs TRBV24-1 and TRBJ2-1, with TRBD1 matching over 7 bases. The CDR3 runs to 15 residues. The trim removed 3 bases at V and 6 bases at J, leaving 7 bases unmatched. CDR1 is KGHDR and CDR2 is SFDVKD in the germline V gene. The CDR3 DNA is TGTGCCACCAGTGATCCGAGGGGGCCGGGCAATGAGCAGTTCTTC. Amino acids: CATSDPRGPGNEQFF.

A remark on this clonotype: An end of the junction differs from the germline gene, which may be a read error. V gene TRBV2 combines with J gene TRBJ1-2; D gene ambiguous. The CDR3 sequence is 10 residues long. The V gene's germline CDR1 is SNHLY and CDR2 FYNNEI. CDR3 region: CASSSGPMRF. The CDR3 nucleotides read TGTGCCAGCAGTAGCGGCCCCATGCGCTTC.

V gene TRBV19 combines with J gene TRBJ2-1, with D perhaps being TRBD1 or TRBD2 (5 bases each). CDR1 is LNHDA and CDR2 is SQIVND in the germline V gene (reference sequence). The V and J ends lost 7 bases and 8 bases respectively, with 15 bases between them. This CDR3 has 13 residues. The CDR3 region has the DNA TGTGCCAGTATTGGGGGATGGAGCGATGAGCAGTTCTTC. Amino acid sequence: CASIGGWSDEQFF.

The chain is built from TRBV20-1 and TRBJ1-2; 7 nucleotides align to TRBD1. CDR3 length equals 14 residues. With 0 bases clipped from V and 8 bases from J, the junction kept 9 bases outside the gene matches. Germline V gives CDR1 DFQATT, CDR2 SNEGSKA (reference sequence). CDR3 sequence: CSARDPETGRGYTF. The CDR3 nucleotides read TGCAGTGCTAGAGATCCGGAGACAGGGAGAGGCTACACCTTC.

This clonotype appeared a single time. The chain is built from TRBV6-1 and TRBJ1-6; 7 bases agree with TRBD1. Germline assignment: CDR1 MNHNS and CDR2 SASEGT. CDR3 length: 14 amino acids. Unmatched junction bases numbered 12, after V lost 7 bases and J lost 12 bases. In DNA form, the CDR3 reads TGTGCCAGCACCGGGACAGAGGACGCCCGACCCCTCCACTTT. Protein product: CASTGTEDARPLHF.

This chain uses TRBV19 with TRBJ1-6, with D unresolved. Germline V gene sequence: CDR1 LNHDA, CDR2 SQIVND (reference sequence). The CDR3 length is 16 residues. Trimming removed 2 bases at V and 5 bases at J, with 13 bases between. The CDR3 nucleotides are TGTGCCAGTAGTATACTACCCGGACCGGATAATTCACCCCTCCACTTT. It is translated as CASSILPGPDNSPLHF.

The chain combines TRBV10-3 with TRBJ2-7; possible D gene TRBD2, 5 bases. The V gene lost 0 bases and the J gene lost 5 bases, with 11 bases spanning the gap. The CDR3 is made up of 14 amino acids. The germline CDR1 and CDR2 sequences are ENHRY and SYGVKD. The CDR3 region has the DNA TGTGCCATCAGTGAGTCGCCGGGATACGACGAGCAGTACTTC. It specifies CAISESPGYDEQYF.

V is TRBV14 and J is TRBJ1-1; D ambiguous. The CDR3 has 11 amino acids. With 3 bases removed from V and 5 bases from J, the gap between germline ends came to 4 bases. CDR1 SGHDN and CDR2 FVKESK come from the germline V gene. The CDR3 DNA sequence: TGTGCCAGCAGCCATGGGACTGAAGCTTTCTTT. It encodes CASSHGTEAFF.

This clonotype occurred once. The chain is built from TRBV15 and TRBJ1-1; 8 bases fit TRBD1. V lost 6 bases to trimming and J lost 6 bases; unmatched junction nucleotides: 9. Per germline, CDR1 LNHNV and CDR2 YYDKDF (reference sequence). This CDR3 has 14 amino acids. The CDR3 loop is CATSTAGGRAEAFF. In nucleotides, the CDR3 is TGTGCCACCAGTACTGCAGGGGGCCGGGCTGAAGCTTTCTTT.

This chain connects TRBV11-1 to TRBJ2-6; 10 bases line up with TRBD1. This CDR3 is 18 amino acids long. Looked up from germline, CDR1 is SGHAT and CDR2 is FQDESV (reference sequence). V shed 1 base, J shed 0 bases, and the junction held 3 bases outside the gene matches. CDR3 amino acids: CASSLGDRGPSGANVLTF. CDR3 coding DNA: TGTGCCAGCAGCTTAGGGGACAGGGGACCCTCTGGGGCCAACGTCCTGACTTTC.

The DNA for the CDR3 is TGTGCCAGCAGCTATACGGGACTAGCGGGAGAGACCCAGTACTTC. As protein: CASSYTGLAGETQYF. The chain couples TRBV7-3 to TRBJ2-5; TRBD2 aligns across 12 bases. Per the germline V gene, CDR1 is SGHTA and CDR2 is FQGTGA. CDR3 length: 15 residues. V trimming: 4 bases; J trimming: 4 bases; junction bases outside the gene matches: 4.

This clonotype was recorded at least ten times. The genes are TRBV5-6 and TRBJ2-7; D perhaps matches TRBD1 (6 bases). Looked up from germline, CDR1 is SGHDT and CDR2 is YYEEEE. The CDR3 covers 14 residues. The ends were cut back, 4 bases at V and 0 bases at J, with 11 bases in the middle. CDR3 sequence: CASSVDRLSYEQYF. CDR3 sequence (DNA): TGTGCCAGCAGCGTGGACAGACTCTCCTACGAGCAGTACTTC. Full variable domain (remainder filled in from reference TRBV5-6 and TRBJ2-7): DAGVTQSPTHLIKTRGQQVTLRCSPKSGHDTVSWYQQALGQGPQFIFQYYEEEERQRGNFPDRFSGHQFPNYSSELNVNALLLGDSALYLCASSVDRLSYEQYFGPGTRLTVT.

The genes are TRBV7-6 and TRBJ2-5; TRBD2 is a possible D gene (6 bases). Germline CDR1 reads SGHVS; CDR2 reads FNYEAQ. CDR3 length equals 13 residues. V dropped 5 bases and J dropped 9 bases, with 16 bases sitting between them. This chain's CDR3 is CASSGGRLGAQYF. Written as DNA, the CDR3 is TGTGCCAGCAGCGGAGGGCGGCTGGGGGCCCAGTACTTC.

V and J are TRBV25-1 and TRBJ2-1, with 10 bases aligning to TRBD1. The CDR3 spans 15 residues. Trimming took 3 bases from V and 10 from J; bases not matched to a gene: 9. CDR1 is MGHDK and CDR2 is SYGVNS in the germline V gene. CDR3 protein: CASSDRDRGWEEQFF. The DNA of the CDR3 is TGTGCCAGCAGTGACCGGGACAGGGGTTGGGAAGAGCAGTTCTTC. Full variable domain (rest looked up from reference TRBV25-1 and TRBJ2-1): EADIYQTPRYLVIGTGKKITLECSQTMGHDKMYWYQQDPGMELHLIHYSYGVNSTEKGDLSSESTVSRIRTEHFPLTLESARPSHTSQYLCASSDRDRGWEEQFFGPGTRLTVL.

The chain joins TRBV7-3 to TRBJ2-5, with D perhaps matching TRBD1 or TRBD2 (6 bases each). V was shortened by 5 bases and J by 5 bases, with 15 bases between the two germline ends. Germline V lookup: CDR1 SGHTA, CDR2 FQGTGA. The CDR3 runs to 14 residues. Here the CDR3 reads CASSPEGGWETQYF. The CDR3 bases are TGTGCCAGCAGCCCAGAGGGGGGATGGGAGACCCAGTACTTC.